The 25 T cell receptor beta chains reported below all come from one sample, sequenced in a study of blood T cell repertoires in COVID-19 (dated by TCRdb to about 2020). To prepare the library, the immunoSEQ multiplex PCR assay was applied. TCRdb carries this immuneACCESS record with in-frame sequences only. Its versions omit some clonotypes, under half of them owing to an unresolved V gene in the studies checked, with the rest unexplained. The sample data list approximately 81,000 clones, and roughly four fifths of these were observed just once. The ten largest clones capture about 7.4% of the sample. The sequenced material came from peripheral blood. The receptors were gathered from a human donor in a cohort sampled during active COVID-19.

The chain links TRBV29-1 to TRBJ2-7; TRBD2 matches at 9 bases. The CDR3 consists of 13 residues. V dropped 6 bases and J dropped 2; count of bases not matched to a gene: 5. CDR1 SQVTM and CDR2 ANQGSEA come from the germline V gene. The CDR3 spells CSVFSGGTYEQYF. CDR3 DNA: TGCAGCGTGTTTAGCGGGGGAACCTACGAGCAGTACTTC.

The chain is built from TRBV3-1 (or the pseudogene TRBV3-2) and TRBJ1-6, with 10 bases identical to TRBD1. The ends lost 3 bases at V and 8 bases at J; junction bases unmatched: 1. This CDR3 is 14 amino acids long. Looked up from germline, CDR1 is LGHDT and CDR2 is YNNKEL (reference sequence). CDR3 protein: CASSQGQGYSPLHF. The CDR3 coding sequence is TGTGCCAGCAGCCAGGGACAGGGGTATTCACCCCTCCACTTT.

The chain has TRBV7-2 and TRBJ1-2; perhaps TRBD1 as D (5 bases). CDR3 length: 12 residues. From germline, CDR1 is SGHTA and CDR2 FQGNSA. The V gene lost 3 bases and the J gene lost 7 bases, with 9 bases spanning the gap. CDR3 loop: CASSLGPGGYTF. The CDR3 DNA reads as TGTGCCAGCAGCTTGGGGCCAGGTGGCTACACCTTC.

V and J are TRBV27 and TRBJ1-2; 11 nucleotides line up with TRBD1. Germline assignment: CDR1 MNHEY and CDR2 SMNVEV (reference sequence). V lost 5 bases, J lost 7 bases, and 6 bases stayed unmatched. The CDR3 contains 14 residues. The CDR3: CASSRTGGAFGYTF. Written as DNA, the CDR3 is TGTGCCAGCAGTAGGACAGGGGGCGCGTTTGGCTACACCTTC.

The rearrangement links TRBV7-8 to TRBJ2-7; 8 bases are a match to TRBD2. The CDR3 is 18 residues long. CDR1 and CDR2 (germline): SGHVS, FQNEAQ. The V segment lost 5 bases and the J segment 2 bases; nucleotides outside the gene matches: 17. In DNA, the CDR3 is TGTGCCAGCAGCCCGGGGGGGCAGGGGACATCGGACCCCTACGAGCAGTACTTC. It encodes CASSPGGQGTSDPYEQYF.

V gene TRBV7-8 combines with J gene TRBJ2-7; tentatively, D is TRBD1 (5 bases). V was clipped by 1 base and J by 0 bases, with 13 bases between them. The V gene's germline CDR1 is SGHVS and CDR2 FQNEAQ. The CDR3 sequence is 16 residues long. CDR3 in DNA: TGTGCCAGCAGCTTAGTATCAGGGTTTGCCTCCTACGAGCAGTACTTC. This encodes CASSLVSGFASYEQYF.

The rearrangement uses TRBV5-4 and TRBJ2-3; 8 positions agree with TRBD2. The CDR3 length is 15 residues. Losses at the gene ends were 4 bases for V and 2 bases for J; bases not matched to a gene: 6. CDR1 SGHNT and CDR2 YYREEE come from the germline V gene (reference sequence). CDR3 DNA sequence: TGTGCCAGCAGCCTCGGGACTAGGAACACAGATACGCAGTATTTT. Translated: CASSLGTRNTDTQYF.

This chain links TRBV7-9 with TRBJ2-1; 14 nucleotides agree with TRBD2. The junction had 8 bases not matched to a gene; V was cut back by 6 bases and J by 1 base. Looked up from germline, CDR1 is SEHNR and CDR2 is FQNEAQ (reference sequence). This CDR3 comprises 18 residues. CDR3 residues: CASRRLAGGSRSYNEQFF. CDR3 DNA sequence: TGTGCCAGCAGACGACTAGCGGGGGGGTCCCGATCCTACAATGAGCAGTTCTTC.

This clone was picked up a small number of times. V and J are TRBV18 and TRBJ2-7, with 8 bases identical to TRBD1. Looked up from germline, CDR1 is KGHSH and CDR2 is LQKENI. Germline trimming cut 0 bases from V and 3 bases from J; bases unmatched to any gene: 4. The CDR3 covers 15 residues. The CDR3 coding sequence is TGTGCCAGCTCACCACCCGGACAGGGTTTCTACGAGCAGTACTTC. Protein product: CASSPPGQGFYEQYF.

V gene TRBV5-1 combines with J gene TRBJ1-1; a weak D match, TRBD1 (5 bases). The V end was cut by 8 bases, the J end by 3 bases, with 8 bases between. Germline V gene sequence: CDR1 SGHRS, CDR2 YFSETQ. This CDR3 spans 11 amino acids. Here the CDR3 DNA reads TGCGCCAGTAAGACAGACACTGAAGCTTTCTTT. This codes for CASKTDTEAFF. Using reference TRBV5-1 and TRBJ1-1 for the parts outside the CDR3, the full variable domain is KAGVTQTPRYLIKTRGQQVTLSCSPISGHRSVSWYQQTPGQGLQFLFEYFSETQRNKGNFPGRFSGRQFSNSRSEMNVSTLELGDSALYLCASKTDTEAFFGQGTRLTVV.

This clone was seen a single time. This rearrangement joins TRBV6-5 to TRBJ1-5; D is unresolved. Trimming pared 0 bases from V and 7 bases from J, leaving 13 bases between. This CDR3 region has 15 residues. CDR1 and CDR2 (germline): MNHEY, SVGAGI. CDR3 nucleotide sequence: TGTGCCAGCAGTTACTCGTTTTCTGCGGGACAGCCCCAGCATTTT. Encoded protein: CASSYSFSAGQPQHF.

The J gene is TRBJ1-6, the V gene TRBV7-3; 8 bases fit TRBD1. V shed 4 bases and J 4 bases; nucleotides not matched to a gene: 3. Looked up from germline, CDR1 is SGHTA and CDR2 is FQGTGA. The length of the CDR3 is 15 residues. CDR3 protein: CASSSDRAYNSPLHF. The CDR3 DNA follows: TGTGCCAGCAGCTCGGACAGGGCTTATAATTCACCCCTCCACTTT.

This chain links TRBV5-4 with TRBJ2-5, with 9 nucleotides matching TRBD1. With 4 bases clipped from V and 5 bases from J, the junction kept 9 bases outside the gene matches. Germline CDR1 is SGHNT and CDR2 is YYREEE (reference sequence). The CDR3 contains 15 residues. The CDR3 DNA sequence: TGTGCCAGCAGCCCGACAGGGGGTGTTTCGGAGACCCAGTACTTC. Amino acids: CASSPTGGVSETQYF.

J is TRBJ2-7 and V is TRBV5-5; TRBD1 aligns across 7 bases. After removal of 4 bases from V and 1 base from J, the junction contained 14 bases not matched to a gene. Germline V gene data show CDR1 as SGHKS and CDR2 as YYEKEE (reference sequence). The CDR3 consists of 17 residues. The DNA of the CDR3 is TGTGCCAGCAGCCTTCCCGGGACAGCCAAAGATTCCTACGAGCAGTACTTC. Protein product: CASSLPGTAKDSYEQYF.

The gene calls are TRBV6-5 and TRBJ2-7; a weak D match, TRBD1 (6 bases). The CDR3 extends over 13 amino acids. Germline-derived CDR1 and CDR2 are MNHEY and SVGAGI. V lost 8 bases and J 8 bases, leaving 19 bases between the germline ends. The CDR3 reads CASRLIPGAQQYF. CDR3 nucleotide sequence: TGTGCCAGCCGCCTAATTCCAGGGGCTCAGCAGTACTTC.

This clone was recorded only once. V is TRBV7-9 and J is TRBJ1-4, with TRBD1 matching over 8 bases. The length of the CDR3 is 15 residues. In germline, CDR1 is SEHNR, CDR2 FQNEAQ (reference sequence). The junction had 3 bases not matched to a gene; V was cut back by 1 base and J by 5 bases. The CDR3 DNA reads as TGTGCCAGCAGCTTAGGCTACAGGGGGAATGAAAAACTGTTTTTT. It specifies CASSLGYRGNEKLFF.

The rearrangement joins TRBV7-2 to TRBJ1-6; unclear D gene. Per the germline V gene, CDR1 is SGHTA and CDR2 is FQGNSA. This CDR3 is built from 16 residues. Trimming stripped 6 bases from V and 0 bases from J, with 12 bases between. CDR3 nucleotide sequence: TGTGCCAGCAGTCGACGACGGGACTCCTATAATTCACCCCTCCACTTT. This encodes CASSRRRDSYNSPLHF.

CDR3 amino acids: CSVESGDSTDTQYF. CDR3 sequence (DNA): TGCAGCGTTGAAAGCGGGGATAGCACAGATACGCAGTATTTT. The chain carries TRBV29-1 and TRBJ2-3, with 7 bases that match TRBD2. Germline assignment: CDR1 SQVTM and CDR2 ANQGSEA. The CDR3 sequence is 14 residues long. J was trimmed by 0 bases and V by 2 bases; bases with no gene match: 2.

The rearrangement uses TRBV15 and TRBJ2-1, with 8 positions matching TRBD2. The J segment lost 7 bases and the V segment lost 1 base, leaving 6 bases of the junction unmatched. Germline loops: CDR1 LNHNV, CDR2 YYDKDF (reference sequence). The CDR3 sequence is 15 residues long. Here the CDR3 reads CATSRASGGGNEQFF. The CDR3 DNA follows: TGTGCCACCAGCAGAGCCAGCGGGGGCGGGAATGAGCAGTTCTTC.

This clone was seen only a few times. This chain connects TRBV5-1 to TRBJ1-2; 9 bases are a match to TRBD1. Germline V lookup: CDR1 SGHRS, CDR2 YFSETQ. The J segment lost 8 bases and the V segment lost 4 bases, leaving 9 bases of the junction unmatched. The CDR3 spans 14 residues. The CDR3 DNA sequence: TGCGCCAGCAGCACGGACAGGGGTTTGTACGGCTACACCTTC. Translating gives CASSTDRGLYGYTF.

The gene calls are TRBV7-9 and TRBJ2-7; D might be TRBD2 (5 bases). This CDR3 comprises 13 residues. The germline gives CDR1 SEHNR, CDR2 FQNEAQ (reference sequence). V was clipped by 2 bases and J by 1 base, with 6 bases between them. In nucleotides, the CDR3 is TGTGCCAGCAGCTTACGGGGATCCTACGAGCAGTACTTC. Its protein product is CASSLRGSYEQYF.

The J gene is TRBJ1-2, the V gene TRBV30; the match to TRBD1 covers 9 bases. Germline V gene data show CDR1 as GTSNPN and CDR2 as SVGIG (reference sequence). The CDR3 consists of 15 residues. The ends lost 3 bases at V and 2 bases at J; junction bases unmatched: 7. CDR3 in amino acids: CAWSVRDRENYGYTF. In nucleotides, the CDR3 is TGTGCCTGGAGCGTTCGGGACAGGGAAAACTATGGCTACACCTTC.

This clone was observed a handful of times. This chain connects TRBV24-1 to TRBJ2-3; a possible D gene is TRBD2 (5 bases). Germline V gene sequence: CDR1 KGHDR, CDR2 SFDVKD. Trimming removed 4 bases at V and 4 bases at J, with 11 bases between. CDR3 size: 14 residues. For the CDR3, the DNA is TGTGCCACCAGTGACCCCCGGGGAGCAGATACGCAGTATTTT. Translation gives CATSDPRGADTQYF.

The DNA of the CDR3 is TGTGCCAGAAGTCGGGACAACGTCAACTATGGCTACACCTTC. Its protein is CARSRDNVNYGYTF. The rearrangement uses TRBV5-3 and TRBJ1-2; D is perhaps TRBD1 (6 bases). TRBV5-3 is treated as an ORF (open reading frame) with a function not yet certain. The CDR3 contains 14 residues. Deletions cut 5 bases from V and 2 bases from J, with 13 bases between.

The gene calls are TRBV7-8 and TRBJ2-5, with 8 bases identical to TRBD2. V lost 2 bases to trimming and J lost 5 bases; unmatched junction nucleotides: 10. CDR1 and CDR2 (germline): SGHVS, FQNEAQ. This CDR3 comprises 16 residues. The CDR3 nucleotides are TGTGCCAGCAGCTTAAAGTATGCCGGGGGGGTGGAGACCCAGTACTTC. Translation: CASSLKYAGGVETQYF.